The rows below give T cell receptor beta chains drawn from one sample of a study of blood T cell repertoires in COVID-19. TCRdb's copy holds only in-frame clones and misses some; the assay was immunoSEQ multiplex PCR. The sample yields fewer than 250,000 clones, roughly 91% seen once. Sequencing was carried out using peripheral blood. The receptor set was obtained from a man aged 25-40 years with COVID-19, enrolled during active disease. Each CDR3 is given with its conserved first and last residue. D genes are given only for firm matches.

D	V	J	CDR3
TRBD1	TRBV10-3	TRBJ1-1	CAISEPHEGARAFF
NA	TRBV6-1	TRBJ2-2	CASSEDHSTGELFF
NA	TRBV19	TRBJ1-2	CASSIAVRFVGYTF
NA	TRBV5-5	TRBJ1-4	CASSLDYFSEKLFF
TRBD1	TRBV30	TRBJ1-2	CAWSVKGAYGYTF
TRBD1	TRBV15	TRBJ2-7	CATSREDRFYEQYF
TRBD1	TRBV7-9	TRBJ2-5	CASSGGQNQETQYF
TRBD1	TRBV7-2	TRBJ2-3	CASSSPGTGAVYSTDTQYF
TRBD1	TRBV6-5	TRBJ1-6	CASSRGQAQRSPLHF
TRBD2	TRBV5-1	TRBJ2-7	CASSSDPSGSYEQYF
NA	TRBV11-1	TRBJ2-2	CASSATDTNTGELFF
TRBD1	TRBV10-3	TRBJ2-1	CAISGGRDSPTDEQFF
TRBD1	TRBV3-1/TRBV3-2	TRBJ2-5	CASSTTGLYQETQYF
TRBD1	TRBV5-4	TRBJ2-1	CASGAGGYNEQFF
TRBD2	TRBV5-1	TRBJ2-1	CASSPPSSGDPYNEQFF
NA	TRBV10-2	TRBJ1-4	CATRGRTDLNEKLFF
TRBD1	TRBV19	TRBJ1-2	CASSIGDRSNGYTF
NA	TRBV19	TRBJ2-7	CASSIAPGKHEQYF
NA	TRBV6-5	TRBJ2-1	CASKGGGVYNEQFF
TRBD1	TRBV7-9	TRBJ2-7	CASSISGQGAEQYF
TRBD1	TRBV3-1/TRBV3-2	TRBJ2-5	CASSPDRVRETQYF
NA	TRBV30	TRBJ1-6	CAYLPPGRSYNSPLHF
NA	TRBV9	TRBJ1-2	CASSGWGTQTVYGYTF
TRBD2	TRBV7-3	TRBJ2-5	CASSFTGTSGPGAETQYF
NA	TRBV29-1	TRBJ1-2	CSVDGGQGGYTF
TRBD1	TRBV4-1	TRBJ1-6	CASSQGTGRTGRSPLHF
TRBD1	TRBV28	TRBJ1-1	CASRNPGTENTEAFF
TRBD2	TRBV9	TRBJ2-5	CASSIGLAGVMGETQYF
NA	TRBV29-1	TRBJ1-1	CSVDSPFGDSMNTEAFF
NA	TRBV5-1	TRBJ2-2	CASSLKGTQGSGELFF
NA	TRBV25-1	TRBJ1-1	CASCAQGNTEAFF
TRBD2	TRBV5-1	TRBJ2-3	CASSSLLAGDRTDTQYF
NA	TRBV21-1	TRBJ2-7	CASKYYRRTGPTYEQYF
TRBD1	TRBV2	TRBJ1-6	CASSEGDRVTSPLHF
TRBD1	TRBV24-1	TRBJ2-2	CATSDLRDRGGELFF
NA	TRBV2	TRBJ2-5	CASSVDTGGGETQYF
TRBD1	TRBV5-5	TRBJ1-5	CASSPRDRGGQPQHF
TRBD1	TRBV2	TRBJ1-6	CASRTISQGRQSPLHF
NA	TRBV5-1	TRBJ1-4	CASSLGQGFANEKLFF
NA	TRBV6-5	TRBJ1-1	CASRPPTGEAFF
NA	TRBV27	TRBJ1-2	CASSAGGGWLGYTF
TRBD1	TRBV30	TRBJ1-4	CALTGSASEKLFF
NA	TRBV9	TRBJ2-1	CASSVGGLPSYNEQFF